This T cell receptor beta chain was sequenced for a study of technical replicates of blood from a few donors. Assay: immunoSEQ multiplex PCR; the TCRdb copy retains only in-frame clones and omits some. The repertoire holds about 50,000 clones, with 90% to 96% as singletons. The CDR3 contains 14 residues. Looked up from germline, CDR1 is KGHSH and CDR2 is LQKENI. V was clipped by 3 bases and J by 5 bases; unmatched bases: 5. The specimen sequenced was T cells isolated from PBMCs. This clonotype was sampled from a human donor in good health. The chain combines TRBV18 with TRBJ2-7; TRBD1 matches 9 bases. CDR3 DNA: TGTGCCAGCTCACCGGGACAGGGTCCCCACGAGCAGTACTTC. Translated: CASSPGQGPHEQYF.